What follows describes a single TCR beta chain. This sample was taken from a study of CXCR3-negative and CXCR3-positive naive CD8 T cells. The authors made the TRB cDNA libraries by 5' RACE using UMI labels. Each CDR3 protein gets one entry in TCRdb, which reprocessed the 5' RACE reads and gives no DNA. The sample table sets out more than 45,000 distinct CDR3 sequences. This CDR3 contains 12 residues. Per the germline V gene, CDR1 is SGDLS and CDR2 is YYNGEE. The chain combines TRBV9 with TRBJ1-1; TCRdb names TRBD1, which stays unverified in the absence of DNA. Sample: naive CXCR3- CD8+ T cells from blood. Stated subset: CD45RO-CCR7+CD27+CD95- naive CD8+ T cells lacking CXCR3 (TNR3-). This receptor was taken from a human donor in good health. Some clones in this sample may be carry-over from other donors' samples. The CDR3 sequence is CASSTPGSEAFF.